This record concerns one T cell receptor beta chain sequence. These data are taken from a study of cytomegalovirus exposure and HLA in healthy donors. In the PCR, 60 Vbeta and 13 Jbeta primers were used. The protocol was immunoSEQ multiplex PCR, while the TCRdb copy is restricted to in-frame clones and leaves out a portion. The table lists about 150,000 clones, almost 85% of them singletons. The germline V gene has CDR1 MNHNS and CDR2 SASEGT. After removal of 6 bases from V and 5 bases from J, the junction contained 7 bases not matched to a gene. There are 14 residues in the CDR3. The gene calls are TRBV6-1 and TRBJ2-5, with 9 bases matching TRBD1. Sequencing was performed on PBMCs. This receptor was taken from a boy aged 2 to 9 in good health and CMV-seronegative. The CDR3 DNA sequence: TGTGCCAGCAGGGACAGGGGCATCGCGGAGACCCAGTACTTC. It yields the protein CASRDRGIAETQYF.